This T cell receptor (beta chain) was found in a study of T-cell reconstitution after alpha-beta-depleted transplantation in children. A TCRbeta library incorporating unique molecular identifiers was prepared. Using its own MiXCR run on the PCR reads, TCRdb lists one record per CDR3 protein. The data show 360,000 or so distinct CDR3 sequences, over 20% seen once. This clonotype has a handful of counts. Germline-derived CDR1 and CDR2 are SNHLY and FYNNEI. The CDR3 covers 16 residues. The ends lost 2 bases at V and 0 bases at J; junction bases unmatched: 4. This rearrangement joins TRBV2 to TRBJ2-1; 7 bases are a match to TRBD2. This TCR came from a human donor who donated a stem cell graft to a child with acute myeloid leukemia. The sequencing here drew on PBMCs from the stem cell graft donor, taken from the stem cell graft. The CDR3 loop reads CASSEYGGSSYNEQFF. The CDR3 DNA is TGTGCCAGCAGTGAATATGGCGGGAGCTCCTACAATGAGCAGTTCTTC.